These T cell receptor beta chains were read from a single sample in a study of control samples from healthy donors and cancer patients. The data were produced by immunoSEQ multiplex PCR, yet TCRdb's version contains in-frame clones alone and is incomplete. The sample lists around 130,000 clones; more than 85% were seen once. The specimen was PBMCs. The receptors here all came from a man aged 50 to 60 with head and neck cancer. Each CDR3 is given with its conserved first and last residue. A D gene is named only where the DNA matches it firmly. Not all rows give a size; the values are once, few, many and, for expanded clones, a class.

j_call,v_call,d_call,clone_size,cdr3_nt,cdr3_aa
TRBJ1-2,TRBV11-1,.,.,TGTGCCAGCAGCGAGGGTCGTGCCTATGGCTACACCTTC,CASSEGRAYGYTF
TRBJ2-2,TRBV3-1/TRBV3-2,.,.,TGTGCCAGCATGAACACCGGGGAGCTGTTTTTT,CASMNTGELFF
TRBJ2-7,TRBV20-1,.,.,TGCAGTGCTAGTTACGCCCCGGTTGAGGGCTCCTACGAGCAGTACTTC,CSASYAPVEGSYEQYF
TRBJ2-2,TRBV30,TRBD1,.,TGTGCCTGGAACCGGGACAGGTCTGTCCAAAGCACCGGGGAGCTGTTTTTT,CAWNRDRSVQSTGELFF
TRBJ1-5,TRBV6-2/TRBV6-3,TRBD1,.,TGTGCCAGCAGTTACCCGGGACAGGTATATAGCAATCAGCCCCAGCATTTT,CASSYPGQVYSNQPQHF
TRBJ2-7,TRBV6-2/TRBV6-3,.,.,TGTGCCAGCAGTTACTCCTCTGGTGAGCAGTACTTC,CASSYSSGEQYF
TRBJ2-5,TRBV12-3/TRBV12-4,.,.,TGTGCCAGCAGTTTCTCCAGGGAGGTGACCCAGTACTTC,CASSFSREVTQYF
TRBJ2-3,TRBV5-1,.,.,TGCGCCAGCAGCTTGGAACTCCTTGGTGGAGATACGCAGTATTTT,CASSLELLGGDTQYF
TRBJ2-2,TRBV24-1,.,.,TGTGCCACCAGTGCGAACAGGTTGAACACCGGGGAGCTGTTTTTT,CATSANRLNTGELFF
TRBJ1-2,TRBV5-1,TRBD1,.,TGCGCCAGCAGCCAGGGACAGTCCTATGGCTACACCTTC,CASSQGQSYGYTF
TRBJ2-7,TRBV27,TRBD2,once,TGTGCCAGCAGTTTAGCGGGGGGGGGACCCTACGAGCAGTACTTC,CASSLAGGGPYEQYF
TRBJ1-1,TRBV18,.,.,TGTGCCAGCTCCCTCGTGGGCACTGAAGCTTTCTTT,CASSLVGTEAFF
TRBJ1-3,TRBV7-9,.,.,TGTGCCAGCAGCTTTAGTACAGCTACTGGAAACACCATATATTTT,CASSFSTATGNTIYF
TRBJ1-1,TRBV28,TRBD1,.,TGTGCCAGCAGTTCTCTGGACAGGCAGGGTGAAGCTTTCTTT,CASSSLDRQGEAFF
TRBJ1-1,TRBV7-9,.,.,TGTGCCAGCAGCTCCCAAATACTATCTCAGAACACTGAAGCTTTCTTT,CASSSQILSQNTEAFF
TRBJ2-5,TRBV4-2,.,.,TGTGCCAGCAGCCTAGGGACTGGAGAGGAGACCCAGTACTTC,CASSLGTGEETQYF